Listed below are T cell receptor beta chains from one sample, sequenced in a study of blood T cell repertoires in COVID-19. Clones were sequenced by immunoSEQ multiplex PCR, and TCRdb holds only the in-frame ones, with some missing. In the table there are about 220,000 clones, 75% to 90% of which are singletons. The sequenced sample was peripheral blood. The receptors shown here come from a woman older than 75 with COVID-19, enrolled during active disease. Both conserved end residues are part of each CDR3. The order of the fields is J gene, D gene, clone size, V gene, CDR3 protein, CDR3 DNA. D genes are given only for firm matches. Size is omitted from some rows. Given values are once, few, many or a class for expanded clones.

>TRBJ2-6|.|.|TRBV19
CATREGQGLLGANVLTF
TGTGCCACCCGGGAGGGACAGGGCCTATTGGGGGCCAACGTCCTGACTTTC
>TRBJ1-3|.|.|TRBV27
CASSQDRLSGNTIYF
TGTGCCAGCAGCCAGGACAGACTCTCTGGAAACACCATATATTTT
>TRBJ1-1|.|.|TRBV7-9
CASSLAREDTEAFF
TGTGCCAGCAGCTTAGCGCGGGAGGACACTGAAGCTTTCTTT
>TRBJ2-1|TRBD2|few|TRBV6-6
CASSYRAGYNEQFF
TGTGCCAGCAGTTATAGAGCGGGGTACAATGAGCAGTTCTTC
>TRBJ1-3|.|.|TRBV5-6
CASSTLGDHSGNTIYF
TGTGCCAGCAGCACCCTGGGAGATCACTCTGGAAACACCATATATTTT
>TRBJ1-2|TRBD1|.|TRBV5-1
CASSPGQSYGYTF
TGCGCCAGCAGCCCGGGACAGTCCTATGGCTACACCTTC
>TRBJ2-1|TRBD1|.|TRBV24-1
CATSAPRGQGNNEQFF
TGTGCCACCAGTGCCCCAAGGGGACAGGGGAACAATGAGCAGTTCTTC
>TRBJ1-5|.|.|TRBV6-5
CASSSRTFGQPQHF
TGTGCCAGCAGTTCCCGGACATTCGGGCAGCCCCAGCATTTT
>TRBJ1-3|.|.|TRBV18
CATQGPYSGNTIYF
TGTGCCACACAGGGACCTTACTCTGGAAACACCATATATTTT
>TRBJ1-1|.|.|TRBV5-1
CASSFGRDTEAFF
TGCGCCAGCAGCTTTGGCAGGGACACTGAAGCTTTCTTT
>TRBJ2-3|.|.|TRBV5-1
CASSQNPQVPTGVTQYF
TGCGCCAGCAGCCAAAATCCCCAGGTGCCCACCGGGGTTACGCAGTATTTT
>TRBJ1-2|.|.|TRBV29-1
CSVPRGDWDGYTF
TGCAGCGTCCCGCGGGGGGATTGGGATGGCTACACCTTC
>TRBJ1-1|.|.|TRBV4-2
CASSLFLGLNTEAFF
TGTGCCAGCAGCCTTTTTCTAGGCTTGAACACTGAAGCTTTCTTT
>TRBJ2-7|.|.|TRBV6-5
CASSYGGGSYEQYF
TGTGCCAGCAGTTACGGCGGCGGGTCCTACGAGCAGTACTTC
>TRBJ1-2|TRBD1|.|TRBV30
CAWSDGQGAVGYTF
TGTGCCTGGAGCGACGGACAGGGGGCGGTTGGCTACACCTTC
>TRBJ2-5|.|.|TRBV7-9
CASSWSGAPQETQYF
TGTGCCAGCAGCTGGTCGGGAGCCCCCCAAGAGACCCAGTACTTC
>TRBJ1-1|.|.|TRBV18
CASSPRGGSNTEAFF
TGTGCCAGCTCACCTCGGGGAGGGTCGAACACTGAAGCTTTCTTT
>TRBJ1-5|.|.|TRBV18
CASSLPGSNQPQHF
TGTGCCAGCTCCCTCCCAGGGAGCAATCAGCCCCAGCATTTT
>TRBJ2-3|.|.|TRBV19
CASSIGLVWADTQYF
TGTGCCAGTAGTATAGGGCTAGTTTGGGCAGATACGCAGTATTTT
>TRBJ2-2|.|.|TRBV24-1
CATATRTTNTGELFF
TGTGCCACAGCCACGAGGACAACGAACACCGGGGAGCTGTTTTTT
>TRBJ2-7|TRBD2|.|TRBV6-2/TRBV6-3
CASSPPAGTTNYEQYF
TGTGCCAGCAGTCCACCTGCCGGGACTACTAACTACGAGCAGTACTTC
>TRBJ1-5|TRBD1|.|TRBV19
CAARDRNQPQHF
TGTGCCGCCCGGGACAGGAATCAGCCCCAGCATTTT
>TRBJ2-7|.|.|TRBV15
CATSRRGQSGEQYF
TGTGCCACCAGCAGACGCGGACAGTCAGGAGAGCAGTACTTC
>TRBJ1-5|.|.|TRBV10-3
CAISGEGTNQPQHF
TGTGCCATCAGTGGGGAGGGAACCAATCAGCCCCAGCATTTT
>TRBJ2-5|TRBD2|.|TRBV4-2
CASSQGLAEETQYF
TGTGCCAGCAGCCAAGGACTAGCGGAAGAGACCCAGTACTTC
>TRBJ2-3|TRBD2|.|TRBV7-2
CASSLAVAGADTQYF
TGTGCCAGCAGCTTAGCAGTAGCGGGGGCAGATACGCAGTATTTT
>TRBJ1-1|.|.|TRBV3-1/TRBV3-2
CASSHIKNTEAFF
TGTGCCAGCAGCCACATCAAGAACACTGAAGCTTTCTTT
>TRBJ1-1|TRBD1|.|TRBV6-5
CASSSSLGQGATEAFF
TGTGCCAGCAGTTCTTCCCTCGGACAGGGGGCGACTGAAGCTTTCTTT
>TRBJ2-7|.|.|TRBV5-1
CASSALTGYYEQYF
TGCGCCAGCAGCGCTTTGACAGGCTACTACGAGCAGTACTTC
>TRBJ1-4|.|.|TRBV5-5
CASSFRVGGEKLFF
TGTGCCAGCAGCTTTCGGGTTGGGGGCGAAAAACTGTTTTTT
>TRBJ1-1|.|.|TRBV4-1
CASSQEYKAFF
TGCGCCAGCAGCCAAGAATACAAAGCTTTCTTT
>TRBJ1-1|.|.|TRBV3-1/TRBV3-2
CASSQEQMNTEAFF
TGTGCCAGCAGCCAAGAACAGATGAACACTGAAGCTTTCTTT
>TRBJ1-1|TRBD1|.|TRBV6-2/TRBV6-3
CASSVQGGYTEAFF
TGTGCCAGCAGTGTACAGGGGGGGTACACTGAAGCTTTCTTT
>TRBJ1-1|.|.|TRBV29-1
CSAYGGVVGTEAFF
TGCAGCGCTTACGGCGGTGTTGTGGGCACTGAAGCTTTCTTT
>TRBJ2-1|TRBD2|once|TRBV20-1
CSARVGTKQFF
TGCAGTGCTAGAGTAGGGACTAAGCAGTTCTTC
>TRBJ1-1|TRBD1|.|TRBV10-3
CAVNRGSDTEAFF
TGTGCCGTCAACAGGGGATCGGACACTGAAGCTTTCTTT
>TRBJ2-6|.|.|TRBV28
CASSYGAFNVLTF
TGTGCCAGCAGTTATGGGGCCTTCAACGTCCTGACTTTC
>TRBJ2-1|TRBD2|few|TRBV4-3
CASSLLAGEVYEQFF
TGCGCCAGCAGCTTACTAGCGGGAGAGGTCTATGAGCAGTTCTTC
>TRBJ2-7|.|.|TRBV28
CASSSGVYEQYF
TGTGCCAGCAGTTCAGGGGTATACGAGCAGTACTTC
>TRBJ2-7|TRBD1|.|TRBV3-1/TRBV3-2
CASSHLGQGGYEQYF
TGTGCCAGCAGCCACCTCGGACAGGGGGGCTACGAGCAGTACTTC